These 11 T cell receptor beta chains originate from one sample sequenced in a study of CD8 T cells in Susac syndrome. Random hexamers primed reverse transcription of roughly 0.45 to 1 ug RNA. TCRdb independently ran MiXCR on the immunoSEQ multiplex PCR reads; one entry per CDR3 protein. Found here are some 200,000 distinct CDR3 sequences, 95% of them singletons; the top ten hold around 0.16%. The sequenced sample consisted of CD8+ T cells from PBMCs. These receptors originate from a human donor with Susac syndrome.

This rearrangement joins TRBV3-1 to TRBJ2-3; 7 nucleotides line up with TRBD2. Trimming cost V 3 bases and J 7 bases; bases outside gene matches: 4. Germline CDR1 is LGHDT and CDR2 is YNNKEL (reference sequence). The CDR3 is 13 amino acids. CDR3 region: CASSQRGGNTQYF. CDR3 in DNA: TGTGCCAGCAGCCAGAGGGGAGGGAATACGCAGTATTTT.

J is TRBJ2-7 and V is TRBV28; D gene uncertain. CDR3 length equals 15 residues. Germline values: CDR1 MDHEN, CDR2 SYDVKM. With 1 base removed from V and 4 bases from J, the gap between germline ends came to 14 bases. The CDR3 nucleotides read TGTGCCAGCAGTTTATTGTGGGGTGGACGGTACGAGCAGTACTTC. This encodes CASSLLWGGRYEQYF. Full variable domain (rest looked up from reference TRBV28 and TRBJ2-7): DVKVTQSSRYLVKRTGEKVFLECVQDMDHENMFWYRQDPGLGLRLIYFSYDVKMKEKGDIPEGYSVSREKKERFSLILESASTNQTSMYLCASSLLWGGRYEQYFGPGTRLTVT.

This clonotype occurred a few times. The genes are TRBV29-1 and TRBJ2-7, with TRBD1 identical over 7 bases. The J segment lost 3 bases and the V segment lost 7 bases, leaving 9 bases of the junction unmatched. The germline V gene has CDR1 SQVTM and CDR2 ANQGSEA. This CDR3 region has 13 residues. The chain's CDR3 is CSAETGNGYEQYF. The CDR3 DNA is TGCAGCGCCGAGACAGGGAACGGCTACGAGCAGTACTTC.

The V gene is TRBV9, the J gene TRBJ2-1; 7 nucleotides line up with TRBD2. Germline lookup yields CDR1 SGDLS and CDR2 YYNGEE. The ends lost 5 bases at V and 6 bases at J; junction bases unmatched: 8. This CDR3 contains 14 residues. The CDR3 here is CASSKASGPNEQFF. The DNA of the CDR3 is TGTGCCAGCAGTAAAGCTAGCGGCCCCAATGAGCAGTTCTTC.

The chain employs TRBV9 and TRBJ2-1; D not resolved. This CDR3 comprises 13 residues. Trimming stripped 1 base from V and 4 bases from J, with 6 bases between. Germline CDR1 SGDLS, CDR2 YYNGEE. CDR3 sequence: CASSVNGYNEQFF. In nucleotides, the CDR3 is TGTGCCAGCAGCGTAAACGGTTACAATGAGCAGTTCTTC.

The V gene is TRBV7-3, the J gene TRBJ2-1, with TRBD1 identical over 9 bases. Germline-derived CDR1 and CDR2 are SGHTA and FQGTGA. The CDR3 is made up of 13 amino acids. V trimming: 4 bases; J trimming: 7 bases; junction bases outside the gene matches: 2. The chain's CDR3 is CASSYDRGNEQFF. In DNA, the CDR3 is TGTGCCAGCAGCTATGACAGGGGGAATGAGCAGTTCTTC.

J is TRBJ2-5 and V is TRBV4-1; D remains ambiguous. Per the germline V gene, CDR1 is MGHRA and CDR2 is YSYEKL. V lost 1 base, J lost 3 bases, and 9 bases lay in between. This CDR3 spans 14 amino acids. CDR3 protein: CASSQGLLEETQYF. As DNA, the CDR3 is TGCGCCAGCAGCCAAGGACTGTTGGAAGAGACCCAGTACTTC.

The rearrangement uses TRBV7-9 and TRBJ2-1; TRBD2 matches at 8 bases. The trim removed 0 bases at V and 5 bases at J, leaving 6 bases unmatched. The germline V gene encodes CDR1 SEHNR and CDR2 FQNEAQ (reference sequence). The CDR3 extends over 16 amino acids. The DNA for the CDR3 is TGTGCCAGCAGCTTAGCGGTCGGGAGGGCCAACAATGAGCAGTTCTTC. As protein: CASSLAVGRANNEQFF. Full variable domain (outside the CDR3, taken from reference TRBV7-9 and TRBJ2-1): DTGVSQNPRHKITKRGQNVTFRCDPISEHNRLYWYRQTLGQGPEFLTYFQNEAQLEKSRLLSDRFSAERPKGSFSTLEIQRTEQGDSAMYLCASSLAVGRANNEQFFGPGTRLTVL.

The chain recombines TRBV7-9 with TRBJ1-5, with D possibly being TRBD1 (5 bases). The germline CDR1 and CDR2 sequences are SEHNR and FQNEAQ (reference sequence). The CDR3 covers 15 residues. Trimming stripped 5 bases from V and 3 bases from J, with 14 bases between. The CDR3 DNA follows: TGTGCCAGCAGCCCCCAGGGTTCAGACAATCAGCCCCAGCATTTT. Residues: CASSPQGSDNQPQHF.

V usage is TRBV13 and J usage is TRBJ2-7; TRBD1 is a possible D gene (5 bases). Germline V lookup: CDR1 PRHDT, CDR2 FYEKMQ (reference sequence). This CDR3 has 17 residues. Trimming took off 6 bases at V and 2 bases at J, with 23 bases between the two ends. The CDR3 region has the DNA TGTGCCAGCAGTCATTCCCTTGACAGAAGTAGGCCCTACGAGCAGTACTTC. This gives the protein CASSHSLDRSRPYEQYF.

The chain carries TRBV4-1 and TRBJ1-4; TRBD1 is a possible D gene (5 bases). V was cut by 4 bases and J by 0 bases, with 9 bases left in between. CDR3 size: 15 residues. CDR1 and CDR2 (germline): MGHRA, YSYEKL. Here the CDR3 reads CASSRGTATNEKLFF. The CDR3 region has the DNA TGCGCCAGCAGCCGTGGGACGGCAACTAATGAAAAACTGTTTTTT.